Below are 20 T cell receptor beta chains sequenced from a single sample in a study of blood T cell repertoires in COVID-19. TCRdb's table, derived via immunoSEQ multiplex PCR, lists solely in-frame clones and lacks some. The repertoire includes a few hundred thousand clones, around 89% of them detected once, and 3% sits in the top ten. Sequenced sample: peripheral blood. All receptors derive from a woman aged 25 to 39 with COVID-19, enrolled during active disease.

CDR3 region: CASSVGHNQPQHF. CDR3 DNA: TGTGCCAGCAGCGTCGGACATAATCAGCCCCAGCATTTT. V is TRBV5-4 and J is TRBJ1-5; D may be TRBD1 (5 bases). The CDR3 is 13 amino acids. Trimming removed 4 bases from V and 4 bases from J, with 9 bases in between. Germline loops: CDR1 SGHNT, CDR2 YYREEE (reference sequence).

The gene calls are TRBV7-2 and TRBJ2-7, with 7 bases fitting TRBD1. The CDR3 is 15 amino acids. Unmatched junction bases numbered 12, after V lost 4 bases and J lost 6 bases. CDR1 is SGHTA, CDR2 FQGNSA, per germline. The CDR3 reads CASSSNGVGGVEQYF. CDR3 sequence (DNA): TGTGCCAGCAGCTCCAATGGGGTAGGGGGCGTCGAGCAGTACTTC.

The genes are TRBV11-2 and TRBJ1-1; a possible D gene is TRBD1 (6 bases). Germline V gene sequence: CDR1 SGHAT, CDR2 FQNNGV. The CDR3 contains 15 residues. V was shortened by 6 bases and J by 1 base, with 15 bases between the two germline ends. The CDR3 region has the DNA TGTGCCAGCAGATGGGCGGGGGCGCAGAACACTGAAGCTTTCTTT. Its translation: CASRWAGAQNTEAFF.

This chain uses TRBV11-2 with TRBJ2-3; 7 bases agree with TRBD2. Unmatched junction bases numbered 13, after V lost 3 bases and J lost 4 bases. This CDR3 has 17 amino acids. The germline CDR1 and CDR2 sequences are SGHAT and FQNNGV. Here the CDR3 DNA reads TGTGCCAGCAGCTTGCTGAGATGGCGGGAGAACTCAGATACGCAGTATTTT. Encoded protein: CASSLLRWRENSDTQYF.

The gene calls are TRBV30 and TRBJ2-7; possible D gene TRBD2, 6 bases. Germline V gives CDR1 GTSNPN, CDR2 SVGIG (reference sequence). CDR3 length equals 13 residues. V lost 0 bases and J lost 5, with 11 bases in between. Here the CDR3 reads CAWSVRRGHEQYV. In DNA form, the CDR3 reads TGTGCCTGGAGTGTACGGAGGGGCCACGAGCAGTACGTC.

The J gene is TRBJ1-4, the V gene TRBV28; D is perhaps TRBD1 (5 bases). This CDR3 contains 16 residues. V lost 4 bases and J 7 bases, leaving 19 bases between the germline ends. Germline V gives CDR1 MDHEN, CDR2 SYDVKM. CDR3 nucleotide sequence: TGTGCCAGCAGTTCCCGATGGGGGGACGCCCTTGAAAAACTGTTTTTT. Encoded protein: CASSSRWGDALEKLFF.

The count of this clone is one. The chain recombines TRBV19 with TRBJ1-6; 8 bases map to TRBD1. V shed 5 bases, J shed 8 bases, and the junction held 20 bases outside the gene matches. The CDR3 is made up of 19 amino acids. Germline V gives CDR1 LNHDA, CDR2 SQIVND (reference sequence). The CDR3 DNA is TGTGCCAGTAGTCCCAACCTCTCAGACAGGGGTTCATCGGATTCACCCCTCCACTTT. Translating it yields CASSPNLSDRGSSDSPLHF.

The chain combines TRBV5-5 with TRBJ2-7; the D gene is possibly TRBD1 (5 bases). The CDR3 is 15 residues long. Trimming took 0 bases from V and 9 from J, leaving 19 bases between them. Germline V gene lookup returns CDR1 SGHKS and CDR2 YYEKEE (reference sequence). The CDR3 loop reads CASSLEGLYVPWQYF. The DNA of the CDR3 is TGTGCCAGCAGCTTGGAGGGGCTTTACGTCCCCTGGCAGTACTTC. The full variable domain, with the rest looked up from reference TRBV5-5 and TRBJ2-7, is DAGVTQSPTHLIKTRGQQVTLRCSPISGHKSVSWYQQVLGQGPQFIFQYYEKEERGRGNFPDRFSARQFPNYSSELNVNALLLGDSALYLCASSLEGLYVPWQYFGPGTRLTVT.

The genes are TRBV25-1 and TRBJ1-2; the D is unclear. V was clipped by 6 bases and J by 1 base, with 9 bases between them. Germline V lookup: CDR1 MGHDK, CDR2 SYGVNS. The CDR3 covers 13 residues. CDR3 nucleotide sequence: TGTGCCAGCAGGCCGGGATTTAACTATGGCTACACCTTC. Protein sequence: CASRPGFNYGYTF.

This clone was seen just once. The chain combines TRBV4-3 with TRBJ2-2; 7 nucleotides agree with TRBD1. Germline V gene sequence: CDR1 LGHNA, CDR2 YSLEER. The CDR3 has 17 amino acids. V lost 0 bases, J lost 5 bases, and 9 bases stayed unmatched. The CDR3 region is CASSQDWAGRGTGELFF. The CDR3 nucleotides are TGCGCCAGCAGCCAAGATTGGGCCGGCAGGGGGACCGGGGAGCTGTTTTTT.

This chain connects TRBV10-3 to TRBJ1-6, with 10 bases aligning to TRBD1. CDR3 length: 13 amino acids. V shed 10 bases, J shed 10 bases, and the junction held 7 bases outside the gene matches. From germline, CDR1 is ENHRY and CDR2 SYGVKD. The CDR3 DNA follows: TGTGCCACCTTGACAGGGGGCGGCTCACCCCTCCACTTT. Amino acid sequence: CATLTGGGSPLHF.

The chain recombines TRBV5-1 with TRBJ2-1; TRBD2 agrees at 7 bases. Trimming took 4 bases from V and 9 from J; bases not matched to a gene: 16. Per germline, CDR1 SGHRS and CDR2 YFSETQ. CDR3 size: 16 residues. The CDR3 reads CASSKFLGGRWSEQFF. DNA of the CDR3: TGCGCCAGCAGCAAATTCCTCGGCGGGAGATGGAGTGAGCAGTTCTTC.

With respect to this clone: This sample also contains other DNA sequences that code for the same CDR3. V and J are TRBV9 and TRBJ2-3, with unresolved D. The ends were cut back, 4 bases at V and 2 bases at J, with 8 bases in the middle. CDR3 length equals 13 residues. Germline loops: CDR1 SGDLS, CDR2 YYNGEE. The CDR3 bases are TGTGCCAGCAGCCCCCCCTCCACAGATACGCAGTATTTT. Protein product: CASSPPSTDTQYF.

The genes are TRBV19 and TRBJ1-4; 7 bases are shared with TRBD1. V gave up 6 bases and J gave up 5 bases; unmatched junction bases: 9. The germline gives CDR1 LNHDA, CDR2 SQIVND (reference sequence). The CDR3 is made up of 15 amino acids. The CDR3 DNA is TGTGCCAGTAGGCGAATGGGACAGCAGAATGAAAAACTGTTTTTT. It translates to CASRRMGQQNEKLFF.

The chain joins TRBV4-1 to TRBJ1-2; 9 positions agree with TRBD1. Germline lookup yields CDR1 MGHRA and CDR2 YSYEKL. The CDR3 loop spans 16 amino acids. V lost 2 bases to trimming and J lost 6 bases; unmatched junction nucleotides: 10. In nucleotides, the CDR3 is TGCGCCAGCAGCCAACGAAATACAGGGGGCTTCGATGGCTACACCTTC. Protein product: CASSQRNTGGFDGYTF.

This chain uses TRBV15 with TRBJ2-7; 10 nucleotides align to TRBD1. The J segment lost 6 bases and the V segment lost 0 bases, leaving 14 bases of the junction unmatched. Germline CDR1 reads LNHNV; CDR2 reads YYDKDF (reference sequence). There are 18 residues in the CDR3. The CDR3 DNA sequence: TGTGCCACCAGCAGAGATCGACCGGGACAGGGGATCATCGGCGAGCAGTACGTC. Amino acid sequence: CATSRDRPGQGIIGEQYV.

The chain joins TRBV11-2 to TRBJ1-3, with a tentative D call TRBD1 (5 bases). With 3 bases removed from V and 6 bases from J, the gap between germline ends came to 6 bases. Germline values: CDR1 SGHAT, CDR2 FQNNGV. This CDR3 has 12 amino acids. The CDR3 loop reads CASSLTENTIYF. The DNA of the CDR3 is TGTGCCAGCAGCTTGACAGAAAACACCATATATTTT. Full variable domain (remainder filled in from reference TRBV11-2 and TRBJ1-3): EAGVAQSPRYKIIEKRQSVAFWCNPISGHATLYWYQQILGQGPKLLIQFQNNGVVDDSQLPKDRFSAERLKGVDSTLKIQPAKLEDSAVYLCASSLTENTIYFGEGSWLTVV.

The chain carries TRBV15 and TRBJ1-5; weak D call: TRBD1 (5 bases). Trimming removed 0 bases from V and 3 bases from J, with 9 bases in between. Germline V gene data show CDR1 as LNHNV and CDR2 as YYDKDF (reference sequence). The CDR3 consists of 15 residues. DNA for the CDR3: TGTGCCACCAGCAGAGATGGCAGGGCCAATCAGCCCCAGCATTTT. As protein: CATSRDGRANQPQHF.

The rearrangement joins TRBV6-5 to TRBJ2-5; 11 bases align to TRBD1. The V and J ends lost 4 bases and 5 bases, in that order; junction bases with no gene match: 6. Looked up from germline, CDR1 is MNHEY and CDR2 is SVGAGI. The CDR3 length is 15 residues. The DNA of the CDR3 is TGTGCCAGCAGTTCAGCGGGACAGGGGGAGGAGACCCAGTACTTC. As protein: CASSSAGQGEETQYF.

V gene TRBV4-3 combines with J gene TRBJ1-3, with 11 nucleotides matching TRBD1. Germline assignment: CDR1 LGHNA and CDR2 YSLEER. The CDR3 runs to 21 residues. Trimming took 4 bases from V and 3 from J; bases not matched to a gene: 20. CDR3 in amino acids: CASSRSLGTGGSGGIGNTIYF. CDR3 DNA: TGCGCCAGCAGCCGGTCTCTCGGGACAGGGGGTAGTGGTGGGATTGGAAACACCATATATTTT.